Following are 25 T cell receptor beta chains from one sample sequenced in a study of blood T cells in healthy people across ages. Then a second PCR, running about 7 to 11 cycles, was carried out with a sample-barcoded 5' primer and a J-beta primer mix. Each CDR3 protein gets one entry after TCRdb re-called the 5' RACE reads with MiXCR. The table records 1.5 million to 2 million distinct CDR3 sequences, approximately 50% of them present only once. The sequenced sample consisted of blood. These receptors all stem from a woman aged 40 to 50 in good health.

This clonotype came up once. The chain uses TRBV28 and TRBJ2-1; TRBD2 agrees at 7 bases. CDR1 and CDR2 from the germline V gene are MDHEN and SYDVKM. The CDR3 is made up of 14 amino acids. Trimming at V came to 9 bases and at J to 7 bases, leaving 12 bases not matched to a gene. The CDR3 DNA is TGTGCCAGTACCAGGGAGGGAGGTCGGAATGAGCAGTTCTTC. Protein sequence: CASTREGGRNEQFF.

The V gene is TRBV7-2, the J gene TRBJ2-7, with 7 nucleotides matching TRBD2. The J segment lost 7 bases and the V segment lost 2 bases, leaving 14 bases of the junction unmatched. The CDR3 totals 16 residues. Germline CDR1 and CDR2: SGHTA and FQGNSA. This CDR3 reads CASSLLGGRLSGEQYF. CDR3 in DNA: TGTGCCAGCAGCTTACTGGGAGGGCGGTTGTCGGGAGAGCAGTACTTC.

The V gene is TRBV4-3, the J gene TRBJ2-1, with TRBD1 as a possible D gene (6 bases). V gave up 4 bases and J gave up 6 bases, with 16 bases separating them. The CDR3 length is 15 residues. Germline CDR1 is LGHNA and CDR2 is YSLEER. For the CDR3, the DNA is TGCGCCAGCAGCCCAACAGGGCCATGGAGCAATGAGCAGTTCTTC. Protein: CASSPTGPWSNEQFF.

V usage is TRBV20-1 and J usage is TRBJ2-3; the match to TRBD2 covers 9 bases. Germline CDR1 is DFQATT and CDR2 is SNEGSKA (reference sequence). The V gene end was trimmed by 6 bases and the J gene end by 1 base; junction bases not matched to a gene: 11. The CDR3 totals 16 residues. Written as DNA, the CDR3 is TGCAGTGCCCAAGCCTTAGCGGGAGTTCGCACAGATACGCAGTATTTT. This sequence encodes CSAQALAGVRTDTQYF.

This clonotype was recorded many times. This chain uses TRBV20-1 with TRBJ2-7, with a tentative D call TRBD1 (5 bases). V was pared by 6 bases and J by 2 bases, with 8 bases between. Germline values: CDR1 DFQATT, CDR2 SNEGSKA (reference sequence). The CDR3 contains 11 residues. The CDR3 is CSARTTYEQYF. CDR3 sequence (DNA): TGCAGTGCCAGGACAACCTACGAGCAGTACTTC.

Only a few counts were recorded for this clonotype. This chain uses TRBV7-9 with TRBJ1-2, with D uncertain. V was trimmed by 3 bases and J by 10 bases, leaving 24 bases between them. The CDR3 spans 16 residues. Germline-derived CDR1 and CDR2 are SEHNR and FQNEAQ (reference sequence). This chain's CDR3 is CASSFGNLPGLSAYTF. The CDR3 DNA sequence: TGTGCCAGCAGCTTCGGCAACTTACCGGGCTTATCGGCCTACACCTTC.

The genes are TRBV6-1 and TRBJ2-7; 11 nucleotides match TRBD2. The germline V gene has CDR1 MNHNS and CDR2 SASEGT. The CDR3 spans 15 residues. CDR3 DNA sequence: TGTGTTACCGGGACAGCCCTAGCGGGGGGCGGCGAGCAGTACTTC. Protein sequence: CVTGTALAGGGEQYF.

The rearrangement uses TRBV27 and TRBJ2-3; 11 bases align to TRBD2. The CDR3 is 19 amino acids. V was pared by 2 bases and J by 6 bases, with 16 bases of the junction left unmatched. Germline V gives CDR1 MNHEY, CDR2 SMNVEV (reference sequence). The CDR3 reads CASSLGTGTTLAGADTQYF. The CDR3 coding sequence is TGTGCCAGCAGTTTAGGGACAGGGACAACACTAGCGGGGGCGGATACGCAGTATTTT.

As concerns this clonotype: The junction differs from germline at one of its ends, possibly a read error. The chain combines TRBV28 with TRBJ2-3; D possibly corresponds to TRBD2 (5 bases). This CDR3 is built from 16 residues. Germline CDR1 reads MDHEN; CDR2 reads SYDVKM. The chain's CDR3 is CASSLEAGLSTDAQYF. The DNA for the CDR3 is TGTGCCAGCAGTTTGGAGGCAGGCCTGAGCACAGATGCGCAGTATTTT.

This clonotype was recorded a few times. The gene calls are TRBV7-2 and TRBJ2-4, with 9 bases lining up with TRBD1. Germline loops: CDR1 SGHTA, CDR2 FQGNSA. Trimming removed 2 bases from V and 0 bases from J; junction bases left unmatched: 8. The CDR3 length is 18 residues. The CDR3 DNA follows: TGTGCCAGCAGCTTATCCCTCACAGGGGGCTTAGCCAAAAACATTCAGTACTTC. Protein: CASSLSLTGGLAKNIQYF.

This clonotype has a handful of counts. CDR3 sequence reads: CASSGQGASDTQYF. CDR3 in DNA: TGCGCCAGCAGTGGCCAGGGGGCTTCAGATACGCAGTATTTT. V usage is TRBV5-1 and J usage is TRBJ2-3; 8 nucleotides agree with TRBD1. Germline lookup yields CDR1 SGHRS and CDR2 YFSETQ. The CDR3 consists of 14 residues. Trimming at V came to 5 bases and at J to 4 bases, leaving 6 bases not matched to a gene.

The rearrangement links TRBV20-1 to TRBJ2-6; 9 bases map to TRBD1. Losses at the gene ends were 6 bases for V and 0 bases for J; bases not matched to a gene: 6. This CDR3 has 16 amino acids. CDR1 DFQATT and CDR2 SNEGSKA come from the germline V gene (reference sequence). CDR3 protein: CSAAGGQGSGANVLTF. The CDR3 DNA sequence: TGCAGTGCCGCCGGGGGACAGGGCTCTGGGGCCAACGTCCTGACTTTC.

This clonotype appeared a few times. The rearrangement links TRBV2 to TRBJ2-6, with D uncertain. CDR1 and CDR2 (germline): SNHLY, FYNNEI. The V gene lost 2 bases and the J gene lost 4 bases, with 3 bases spanning the gap. This CDR3 contains 13 residues. The CDR3 sequence: CASSEHGANVLTF. DNA for the CDR3: TGTGCCAGCAGTGAACACGGGGCCAACGTCCTGACTTTC.

This sequence joins TRBV27 and TRBJ2-5, with a possible D match to TRBD1 (7 bases). Trimming shortened V by 6 bases and J by 5 bases, and 16 bases separated the two germline ends. CDR1 and CDR2 (germline): MNHEY, SMNVEV (reference sequence). The CDR3 has 14 amino acids. CDR3 DNA sequence: TGTGCCAGCAGACGCCCAGGGGGGTCGGAGACCCAGTACTTC. Protein: CASRRPGGSETQYF.

The chain combines TRBV12-3 or TRBV12-4 with TRBJ2-1; D is ambiguous. Judging by the DNA end, TRBJ2-7 fits better; the J call may be wrong. This CDR3 is 15 amino acids long. The CDR3 protein is CASSMGESSYNEQYF. The CDR3 DNA reads TGTGCCAGCAGTATGGGCGAGAGCTCCTACAATGAGCAGTACTTC.

The rearrangement joins TRBV20-1 to TRBJ2-3; perhaps TRBD2 as D (6 bases). The germline V gene has CDR1 DFQATT and CDR2 SNEGSKA (reference sequence). Between the trimmed V and J ends, which lost 5 bases and 0 bases, there was a span of 15 bases. The CDR3 loop spans 15 amino acids. The CDR3 coding sequence is TGCAGTGCTCCCCCAGGCGGGGCTAGCACAGATACGCAGTATTTT. Protein sequence: CSAPPGGASTDTQYF.

The CDR3 DNA reads as TGTGCCAGCAGCTTTGGACAGAAGCACCAAGCCTACGAGCAGTACTTC. Its protein is CASSFGQKHQAYEQYF. The chain recombines TRBV7-8 with TRBJ2-7; TRBD1 might be the D (6 bases). Per germline, CDR1 SGHVS and CDR2 FQNEAQ. The CDR3 is 16 residues long. Between the trimmed V and J ends, which lost 3 bases and 2 bases, there was a span of 17 bases.

Here the CDR3 reads CSVPRGGYTF. The DNA for the CDR3 is TGCAGTGTCCCGAGGGGTGGCTACACCTTC. The chain recombines TRBV20-1 with TRBJ1-2; maybe TRBD1 (5 bases). Per the germline V gene, CDR1 is DFQATT and CDR2 is SNEGSKA (reference sequence). This CDR3 contains 10 residues. V shed 7 bases and J shed 7 bases, with 10 bases lying between them.

The chain carries TRBV2 and TRBJ2-2; a weak D match, TRBD1 (5 bases). CDR3 length: 13 residues. Germline assignment: CDR1 SNHLY and CDR2 FYNNEI. V lost 7 bases to trimming and J lost 1 base, with 7 bases between them. This chain's CDR3 is CASNRLNTGELFF. CDR3 DNA sequence: TGTGCCAGCAACAGGTTGAACACCGGGGAGCTGTTTTTT.

This clonotype has more than one count but fewer than ten. V usage is TRBV10-3 and J usage is TRBJ2-7, with 11 bases lining up with TRBD1. This CDR3 has 14 residues. CDR1 and CDR2 (germline): ENHRY, SYGVKD. The V gene end was trimmed by 3 bases and the J gene end by 5 bases; junction bases not matched to a gene: 3. In nucleotides, the CDR3 is TGTGCCATCAGTGATCGGGACAGGGGGAACGAGCAGTACTTC. Protein product: CAISDRDRGNEQYF.

The J gene is TRBJ2-3, the V gene TRBV4-3; TRBD1 agrees at 8 bases. V lost 4 bases and J lost 4; bases outside the gene matches: 10. Germline CDR1 reads LGHNA; CDR2 reads YSLEER. The CDR3 spans 16 residues. The CDR3 coding sequence is TGCGCCAGCAGCCGAAACCGACAGGGGAAGGCAGATACGCAGTATTTT. Protein sequence: CASSRNRQGKADTQYF.

V usage is TRBV28 and J usage is TRBJ1-2, with TRBD1 identical over 7 bases. This CDR3 is 15 amino acids long. J lost 6 bases, V lost 2 bases, and 9 bases had no gene match. Germline CDR1 and CDR2: MDHEN and SYDVKM. CDR3 coding DNA: TGTGCCAGCAGTTTAGATGGGACAGTGAGAGATGGCTACACCTTC. It translates to CASSLDGTVRDGYTF.

This chain links TRBV28 with TRBJ2-7; D uncertain. Per the germline V gene, CDR1 is MDHEN and CDR2 is SYDVKM. V was trimmed by 5 bases and J by 7 bases, leaving 15 bases between them. The CDR3 has 13 residues. In nucleotides, the CDR3 is TGTGCCAGCAGTCCCCCAGGCTTGGGTGAGCAGTACTTC. This gives the protein CASSPPGLGEQYF.

The V gene is TRBV3-1, the J gene TRBJ2-3; D is perhaps TRBD2 (5 bases). The germline CDR1 and CDR2 sequences are LGHDT and YNNKEL (reference sequence). This CDR3 region has 15 residues. Deletions cut 2 bases from V and 1 base from J, with 10 bases between. Here the CDR3 DNA reads TGTGCCAGCAGCCAATTTACAGCGGGCACAGATACGCAGTATTTT. Translated: CASSQFTAGTDTQYF.

The chain is built from TRBV6-6 and TRBJ1-2, with 7 bases aligning to TRBD1. This CDR3 contains 15 residues. Germline assignment: CDR1 MNHNY and CDR2 SVGAGI (reference sequence). The ends lost 4 bases at V and 0 bases at J; junction bases unmatched: 5. The CDR3 reads CASSFRTGPNYGYTF. Written as DNA, the CDR3 is TGTGCCAGCAGTTTCCGGACAGGACCTAACTATGGCTACACCTTC.